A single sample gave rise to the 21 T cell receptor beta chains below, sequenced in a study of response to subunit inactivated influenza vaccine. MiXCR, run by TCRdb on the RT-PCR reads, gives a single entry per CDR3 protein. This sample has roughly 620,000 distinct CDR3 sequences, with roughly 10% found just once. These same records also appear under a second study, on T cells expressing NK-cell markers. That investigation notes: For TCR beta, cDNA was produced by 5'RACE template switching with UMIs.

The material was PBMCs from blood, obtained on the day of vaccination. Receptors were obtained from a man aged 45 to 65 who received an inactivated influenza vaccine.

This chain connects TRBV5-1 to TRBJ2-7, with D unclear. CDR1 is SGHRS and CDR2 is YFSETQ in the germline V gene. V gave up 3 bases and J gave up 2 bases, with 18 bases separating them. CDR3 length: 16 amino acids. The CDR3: CASSWGSRTPTYEQYF. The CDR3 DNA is TGCGCCAGCAGCTGGGGAAGTAGGACCCCTACCTACGAGCAGTACTTC.

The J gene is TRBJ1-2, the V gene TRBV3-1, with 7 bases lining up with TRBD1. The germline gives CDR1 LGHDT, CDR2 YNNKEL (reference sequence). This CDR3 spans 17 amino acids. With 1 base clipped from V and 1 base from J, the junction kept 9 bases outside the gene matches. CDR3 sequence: CASSQGGGIGGNYGYTF. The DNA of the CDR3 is TGTGCCAGCAGCCAAGGAGGGGGCATAGGAGGTAACTATGGCTACACCTTC.

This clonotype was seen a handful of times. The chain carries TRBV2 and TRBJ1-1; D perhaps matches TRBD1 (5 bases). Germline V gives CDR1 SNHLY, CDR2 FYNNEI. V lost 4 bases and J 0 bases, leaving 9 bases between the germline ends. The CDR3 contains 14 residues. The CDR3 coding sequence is TGTGCCAGCAGTGTTCAGGGCCTGAACACTGAAGCTTTCTTT. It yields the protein CASSVQGLNTEAFF.

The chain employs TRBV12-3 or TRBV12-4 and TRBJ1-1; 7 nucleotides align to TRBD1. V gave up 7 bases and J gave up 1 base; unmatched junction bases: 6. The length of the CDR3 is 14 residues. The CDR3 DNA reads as TGTGCCAGCACCATGACAGGGAGGAACACTGAAGCTTTCTTT. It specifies CASTMTGRNTEAFF.

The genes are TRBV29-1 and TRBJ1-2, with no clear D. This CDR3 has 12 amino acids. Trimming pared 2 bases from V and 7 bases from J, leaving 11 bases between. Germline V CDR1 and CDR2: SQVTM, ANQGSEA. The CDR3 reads CSVESAGSGYTF. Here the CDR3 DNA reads TGCAGCGTTGAATCGGCAGGCTCTGGCTACACCTTC. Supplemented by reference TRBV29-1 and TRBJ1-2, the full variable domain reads SAVISQKPSRDICQRGTSLTIQCQVDSQVTMMFWYRQQPGQSLTLIATANQGSEATYESGFVIDKFPISRPNLTFSTLTVSNMSPEDSSIYLCSVESAGSGYTFGSGTRLTVV.

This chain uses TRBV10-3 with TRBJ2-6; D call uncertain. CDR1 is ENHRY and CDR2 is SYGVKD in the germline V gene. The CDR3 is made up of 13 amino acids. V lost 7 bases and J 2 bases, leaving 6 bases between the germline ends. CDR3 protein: CAIKGAGANVLTF. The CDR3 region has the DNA TGTGCCATCAAGGGTGCTGGGGCCAACGTCCTGACTTTC.

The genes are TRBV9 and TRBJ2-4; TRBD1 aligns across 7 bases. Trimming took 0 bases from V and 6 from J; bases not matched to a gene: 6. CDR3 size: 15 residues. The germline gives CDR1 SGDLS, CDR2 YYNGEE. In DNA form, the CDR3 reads TGTGCCAGCAGCGTAGTGGGGGACAGCCGAAACATTCAGTACTTC. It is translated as CASSVVGDSRNIQYF.

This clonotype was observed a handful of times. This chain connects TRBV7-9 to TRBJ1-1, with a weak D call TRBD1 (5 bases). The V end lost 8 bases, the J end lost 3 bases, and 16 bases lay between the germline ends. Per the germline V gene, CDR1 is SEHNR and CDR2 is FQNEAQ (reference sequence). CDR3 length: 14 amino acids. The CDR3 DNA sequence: TGTGCCAGCGGCAGGACAATGGATTACACTGAAGCTTTCTTT. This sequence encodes CASGRTMDYTEAFF.

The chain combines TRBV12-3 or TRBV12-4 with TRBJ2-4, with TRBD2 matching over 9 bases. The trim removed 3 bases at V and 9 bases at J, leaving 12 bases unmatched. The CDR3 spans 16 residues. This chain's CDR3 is CASSLMGGGALSIQYF. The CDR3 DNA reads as TGTGCCAGCAGTTTGATGGGCGGGGGGGCCTTAAGCATTCAGTACTTC.

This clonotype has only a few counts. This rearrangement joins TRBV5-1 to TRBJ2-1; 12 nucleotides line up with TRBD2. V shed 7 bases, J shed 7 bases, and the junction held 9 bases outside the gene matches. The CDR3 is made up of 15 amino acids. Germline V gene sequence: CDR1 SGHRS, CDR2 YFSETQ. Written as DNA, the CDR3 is TGCGCCAGCTCTCCGACTAGCGGGAGTAAGAATGAGCAGTTCTTC. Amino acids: CASSPTSGSKNEQFF.

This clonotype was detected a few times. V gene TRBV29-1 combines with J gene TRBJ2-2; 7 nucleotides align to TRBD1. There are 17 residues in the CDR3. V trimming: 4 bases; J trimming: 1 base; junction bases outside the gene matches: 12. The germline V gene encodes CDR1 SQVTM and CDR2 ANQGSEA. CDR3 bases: TGCAGCGTTGTCCTCGGACAGGAGCTTGGGAACACCGGGGAGCTGTTTTTT. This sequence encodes CSVVLGQELGNTGELFF.

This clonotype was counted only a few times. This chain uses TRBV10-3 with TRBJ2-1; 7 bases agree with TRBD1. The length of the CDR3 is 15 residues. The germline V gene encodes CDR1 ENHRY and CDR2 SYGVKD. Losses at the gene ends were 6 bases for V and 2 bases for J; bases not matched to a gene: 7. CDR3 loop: CAISSADRAYNEQFF. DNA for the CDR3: TGTGCCATCAGCAGCGCAGACAGGGCCTACAATGAGCAGTTCTTC.

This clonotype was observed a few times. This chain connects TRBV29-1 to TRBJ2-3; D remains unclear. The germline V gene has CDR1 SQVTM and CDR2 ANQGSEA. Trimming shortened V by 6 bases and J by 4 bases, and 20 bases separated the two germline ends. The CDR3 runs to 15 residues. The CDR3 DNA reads TGCAGCGTCGGTGTGTTCTCAAGTCGTGCAGATACGCAGTATTTT. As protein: CSVGVFSSRADTQYF.

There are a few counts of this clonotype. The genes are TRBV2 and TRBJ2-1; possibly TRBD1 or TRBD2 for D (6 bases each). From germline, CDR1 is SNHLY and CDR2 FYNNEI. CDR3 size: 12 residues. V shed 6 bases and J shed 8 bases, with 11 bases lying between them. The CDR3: CASRPGGYEQFF. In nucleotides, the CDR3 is TGTGCCAGCAGACCCGGGGGCTATGAGCAGTTCTTC.

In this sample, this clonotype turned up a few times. The CDR3 protein is CASSQTGGAYNSPLHF. CDR3 coding DNA: TGCGCCAGCAGCCAGACGGGGGGGGCGTATAATTCACCCCTCCACTTT. V is TRBV5-1 and J is TRBJ1-6; the D gene is possibly TRBD1 (6 bases). The CDR3 loop spans 16 amino acids. The germline V gene encodes CDR1 SGHRS and CDR2 YFSETQ. The V and J ends lost 4 bases and 4 bases respectively, with 15 bases between them.

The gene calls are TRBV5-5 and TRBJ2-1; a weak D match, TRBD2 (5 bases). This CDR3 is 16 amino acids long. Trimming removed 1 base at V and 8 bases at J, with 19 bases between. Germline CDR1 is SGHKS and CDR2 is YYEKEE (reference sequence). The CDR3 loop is CASSLLVSAPPDEQFF. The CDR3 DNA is TGTGCCAGCAGCTTGTTGGTTAGCGCCCCTCCCGATGAGCAGTTCTTC. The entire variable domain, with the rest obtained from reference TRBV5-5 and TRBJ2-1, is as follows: DAGVTQSPTHLIKTRGQQVTLRCSPISGHKSVSWYQQVLGQGPQFIFQYYEKEERGRGNFPDRFSARQFPNYSSELNVNALLLGDSALYLCASSLLVSAPPDEQFFGPGTRLTVL.

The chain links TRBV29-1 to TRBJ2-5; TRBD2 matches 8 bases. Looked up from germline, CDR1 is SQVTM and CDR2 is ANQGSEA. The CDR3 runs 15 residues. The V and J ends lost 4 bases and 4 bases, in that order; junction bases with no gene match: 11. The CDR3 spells CSVALRLARGETQYF. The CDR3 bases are TGCAGCGTTGCACTTCGACTAGCGAGAGGAGAGACCCAGTACTTC.

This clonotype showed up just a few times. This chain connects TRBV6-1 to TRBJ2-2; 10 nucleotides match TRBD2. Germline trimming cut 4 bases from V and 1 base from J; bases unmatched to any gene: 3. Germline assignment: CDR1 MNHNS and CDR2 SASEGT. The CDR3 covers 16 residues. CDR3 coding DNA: TGTGCCAGCAGTGTAGCGGGGGGCCAGAACACCGGGGAGCTGTTTTTT. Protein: CASSVAGGQNTGELFF.

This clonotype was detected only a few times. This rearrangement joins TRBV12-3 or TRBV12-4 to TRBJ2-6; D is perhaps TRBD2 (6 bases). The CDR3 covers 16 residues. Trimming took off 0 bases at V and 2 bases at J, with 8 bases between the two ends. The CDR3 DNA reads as TGTGCCAGCAGTTTAGCGGGGGGTACTGGGGCCAACGTCCTGACTTTC. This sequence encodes CASSLAGGTGANVLTF.

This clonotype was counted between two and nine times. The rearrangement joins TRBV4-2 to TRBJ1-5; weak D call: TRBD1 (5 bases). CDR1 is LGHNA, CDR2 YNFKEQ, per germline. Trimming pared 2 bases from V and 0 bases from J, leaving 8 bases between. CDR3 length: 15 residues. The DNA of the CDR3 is TGTGCCAGCAGCCAACGACAGCATAGCAATCAGCCCCAGCATTTT. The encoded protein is CASSQRQHSNQPQHF.

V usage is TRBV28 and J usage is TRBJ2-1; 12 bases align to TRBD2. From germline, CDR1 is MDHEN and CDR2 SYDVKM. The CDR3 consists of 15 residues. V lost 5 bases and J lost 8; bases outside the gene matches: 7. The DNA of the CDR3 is TGTGCCAGCAGTCCCGCGGGACTAGCGGGCCATGAGCAGTTCTTC. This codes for CASSPAGLAGHEQFF.